One sample yielded the 20 T cell receptor beta chains listed below, sequenced in a study of T cell clonality in common variable immunodeficiency. No antigen has been assigned to these receptors. Study results and caveats: Fewer deletions and N-nucleotide insertions were reportedly seen in common variable immunodeficiency TCR beta sequences.

Here immunoSEQ multiplex PCR was the method, and the copy in TCRdb shows in-frame clones only, minus some. The sample yields about 17,000 clones, without any singletons. The sequenced sample was peripheral blood mononuclear cells. Receptors were obtained from a human donor with common variable immunodeficiency.

To note about this clone: The read is 3 residues too short to cover the CDR3 end, so that end is filled in from the germline J gene. V is TRBV2 and J is TRBJ2-7, with TRBD1 as a possible D gene (6 bases). Trimming left V 5 bases short and J 0 bases short, with 11 bases between. The CDR3 runs 14 residues. CDR1 is SNHLY, CDR2 FYNNEI, per germline. CDR3 sequence reads: CASSKGVSSYEQYF. The CDR3 DNA, read in part, is TGTGCCAGCAGTAAGGGGGTCAGCTCCTACGAG.

This clone was seen many times. Sequencing ends 3 residues short of the CDR3 end; the germline J gene provides the rest. This chain joins TRBV7-9 and TRBJ2-3; D ambiguous. The V end was cut by 2 bases, the J end by 6 bases, with 6 bases between. The CDR3 sequence is 12 residues long. Germline loops: CDR1 SEHNR, CDR2 FQNEAQ (reference sequence). Incomplete CDR3 DNA: TGTGCCAGCAGCTTATACGGGGATACG. Residues: CASSLYGDT. The full CDR3 sequence reads CASSLYGDTQYF.

On this clone: From the germline J gene comes the end of the CDR3, since the read stops 3 residues before it. The V and J genes are TRBV18 and TRBJ1-2; weak D call: TRBD1 (5 bases). Germline CDR1 and CDR2: KGHSH and LQKENI. V was shortened by 1 base and J by 0 bases, with 12 bases between the two germline ends. The CDR3 has 16 amino acids. This chain's CDR3 is CASSPLMDTSNYGYTF. CDR3 DNA, as far as it was read: TGTGCCAGCTCACCACTGATGGACACCTCTAACTATGGC.

This clone was detected only a few times. The sequence runs out 3 residues before the end of the CDR3; the remainder is reconstructed from the germline J gene. This rearrangement joins TRBV5-1 to TRBJ1-6; 7 positions match TRBD1. V shed 4 bases and J 10 bases; nucleotides not matched to a gene: 8. From germline, CDR1 is SGHRS and CDR2 YFSETQ. The CDR3 is made up of 14 amino acids. The CDR3 DNA, read in part, is TGCGCCAGCAGCCCCGGACAGGTGGGGTCACCC. Translated, it gives CASSPGQVGSP. The whole CDR3 protein is CASSPGQVGSPLHF.

Many counts were recorded for this clone. Read coverage stops 3 residues before the CDR3 terminus; the germline J gene supplies the remainder. The chain uses TRBV7-8 and TRBJ2-2, with unresolved D. V was shortened by 5 bases and J by 1 base, with 17 bases between the two germline ends. This CDR3 is built from 17 residues. Germline lookup yields CDR1 SGHVS and CDR2 FQNEAQ. The CDR3 sequence: CASSPLRLPGNTGELFF. The DNA read from the CDR3 is TGTGCCAGCAGCCCCTTACGACTGCCGGGGAACACCGGGGAG.

This clone was seen many times. The CDR3 extends 3 residues past the end of the read, so its final part is completed from the germline J gene. The chain employs TRBV7-3 and TRBJ2-1, with D perhaps matching TRBD1 (6 bases). CDR3 length: 15 residues. The ends were cut back, 2 bases at V and 3 bases at J, with 11 bases in the middle. The germline V gene encodes CDR1 SGHTA and CDR2 FQGTGA. The covered CDR3 bases are TGTGCCAGCAGCTTACGTCCGGACAGCTACAATGAG. Amino acid sequence: CASSLRPDSYNE. The entire CDR3 sequence reads CASSLRPDSYNEQFF. The complete variable domain, with remaining parts taken from reference TRBV7-3 and TRBJ2-1, reads GAGVSQTPSNKVTEKGKYVELRCDPISGHTALYWYRQSLGQGPEFLIYFQGTGAADDSGLPNDRFFAVRPEGSVSTLKIQRTERGDSAVYLCASSLRPDSYNEQFFGPGTRLTVL.

This clone was counted between two and nine times. The read is 3 residues too short to cover the CDR3 end, so that end is filled in from the germline J gene. V usage is TRBV18 and J usage is TRBJ1-5; D possibly corresponds to TRBD1 (6 bases). Germline V gene lookup returns CDR1 KGHSH and CDR2 LQKENI. The germline V and J ends were trimmed by 2 bases and 5 bases, with 13 bases remaining between them. The CDR3 has 15 amino acids. The sequenced part of the CDR3 DNA is TGTGCCAGCTCACCAAAGGGGGTGCAGGATCAGCCC. The encoded protein is CASSPKGVQDQP. The CDR3, in full, reads CASSPKGVQDQPQHF.

This clone was observed a few times. The CDR3 end falls 3 residues outside the read, so it is completed with the germline J gene. V usage is TRBV7-2 and J usage is TRBJ2-5; possibly TRBD1 for D (6 bases). V lost 5 bases to trimming and J lost 1 base, with 11 bases between them. The CDR3 extends over 14 amino acids. Per the germline V gene, CDR1 is SGHTA and CDR2 is FQGNSA. The covered CDR3 bases are TGTGCCAGCAGCCGTGGACAGCCCCAAGAGACC. As protein: CASSRGQPQET. The entire CDR3 reads CASSRGQPQETQYF.

The CDR3: CASSLLLITKNIQYF. Incomplete CDR3 DNA: TGTGCCAGCAGCTTACTGCTAATTACCAAAAACATT. V usage is TRBV7-2 and J usage is TRBJ2-4, with D uncertain. Read sequence stops 3 residues before the CDR3 end, and the germline J gene provides the missing end. CDR3 length equals 15 residues. Germline CDR1 and CDR2: SGHTA and FQGNSA. Trimming took 2 bases from V and 2 from J, leaving 10 bases between them.

This clone was counted only a few times. The sequenced fragment ends 3 residues before the CDR3 boundary, so the rest is inferred from the germline J gene. The V call is TRBV5-5, the J call TRBJ1-5; D call uncertain. From germline, CDR1 is SGHKS and CDR2 YYEKEE (reference sequence). V was cut by 0 bases and J by 0 bases, with 7 bases left in between. This CDR3 has 15 residues. Incomplete CDR3 DNA: TGTGCCAGCAGCTTGGAGCCATATAGCAATCAGCCC. Its protein product is CASSLEPYSNQP. The whole CDR3 reads CASSLEPYSNQPQHF. Full variable domain (missing parts from reference TRBV5-5 and TRBJ1-5): DAGVTQSPTHLIKTRGQQVTLRCSPISGHKSVSWYQQVLGQGPQFIFQYYEKEERGRGNFPDRFSARQFPNYSSELNVNALLLGDSALYLCASSLEPYSNQPQHFGDGTRLSIL.

Concerning this clone itself: One base away lies a much larger clone, so this may be a sequencing read error. The CDR3 goes on 3 residues after the read ends, and that part is filled in from the germline J gene. V and J are TRBV7-9 and TRBJ2-3, with TRBD2 identical over 9 bases. CDR1 and CDR2 (germline): SEHNR, FQNEAQ (reference sequence). J was trimmed by 0 bases and V by 3 bases; bases with no gene match: 1. There are 15 residues in the CDR3. CDR3 region: CASSFTSGSTDTQYF. CDR3 bases read: TGTGCCAGCAGCTTTACTAGCGGGAGCACAGATACG.

This clone was seen repeatedly, ten times or more. The read terminates 3 residues ahead of where the CDR3 ends, so the germline J gene completes it. This rearrangement joins TRBV13 to TRBJ2-1; D remains unclear. The germline CDR1 and CDR2 sequences are PRHDT and FYEKMQ (reference sequence). V gave up 6 bases and J gave up 3 bases, with 6 bases separating them. The CDR3 loop spans 12 amino acids. The covered CDR3 bases are TGTGCCAGCAGTCGTAACTACAATGAG. Translating it yields CASSRNYNE. The entire CDR3 protein is CASSRNYNEQFF.

Regarding this clone: The DNA ends 3 residues before the CDR3 does, and the rest of the CDR3 is filled in from the germline J gene. V is TRBV6-2 or TRBV6-3 and J is TRBJ2-3; TRBD2 aligns across 13 bases. Germline CDR1 MNHEY, CDR2 SVGEGT. The CDR3 length is 16 residues. Trimming at V came to 5 bases and at J to 6 bases, leaving 8 bases not matched to a gene. CDR3 protein: CASSTGLAGVWDTQYF. The CDR3 bases that were read are TGTGCCAGCAGTACCGGACTAGCGGGAGTCTGGGATACG.

To note about this clone: Coverage ceases 3 residues before the CDR3 finishes, and the germline J gene fills in the end. V and J are TRBV7-3 and TRBJ2-5; D is ambiguous. V was clipped by 2 bases and J by 2 bases, with 12 bases between them. This CDR3 has 15 residues. Germline CDR1 reads SGHTA; CDR2 reads FQGTGA. The chain's CDR3 is CASSLYGIPQETQYF. Incomplete CDR3 DNA: TGTGCCAGCAGCTTATATGGCATACCACAAGAGACC.

In its sample, this clone was seen many times. The CDR3 end is not reached by the read, which stops 3 residues before it; the germline J gene fills it in. This chain connects TRBV19 to TRBJ2-3; no clear D. This CDR3 has 13 residues. Trimming stripped 9 bases from V and 1 base from J, with 11 bases between. CDR1 and CDR2 (germline): LNHDA, SQIVND (reference sequence). The CDR3 is CARQDTGTDTQYF. The DNA read from the CDR3 is TGTGCCAGGCAAGATACAGGCACAGATACG.

This clone was counted ten times or more. From the germline J gene comes the end of the CDR3, since the read stops 3 residues before it. This chain links TRBV5-1 with TRBJ1-4, with D unresolved. Germline V CDR1 and CDR2: SGHRS, YFSETQ. V was shortened by 0 bases and J by 6 bases, with 9 bases between the two germline ends. The CDR3 runs 14 residues. The sequenced part of the CDR3 DNA is TGCGCCAGCAGCTTGGCTCCCACGGATGAAAAA. Amino acids: CASSLAPTDEK. The entire CDR3 sequence reads CASSLAPTDEKLFF.

There are many counts of this clone. The sequence runs out 3 residues before the end of the CDR3; the remainder is reconstructed from the germline J gene. V usage is TRBV2 and J usage is TRBJ2-1; 9 bases fit TRBD1. The junction had 7 bases not matched to a gene; V was cut back by 7 bases and J by 3 bases. This CDR3 is built from 15 residues. Per germline, CDR1 SNHLY and CDR2 FYNNEI. CDR3 region: CASTSQGASYNEQFF. The part of the CDR3 DNA that was read is TGTGCCAGCACCTCACAGGGGGCCAGCTACAATGAG.

This clone was counted ten times or more. Read data end 3 residues before the CDR3 end; the end is taken from the germline J gene. The genes are TRBV7-2 and TRBJ1-1, with D hard to call. This CDR3 has 12 amino acids. Trimming left V 5 bases short and J 6 bases short, with 10 bases between. Germline V gene data show CDR1 as SGHTA and CDR2 as FQGNSA. The CDR3 loop is CASSPSGSEAFF. The CDR3 DNA, read in part, is TGTGCCAGCAGCCCTAGTGGCTCTGAA.

By share, this clone ranks as medium-sized. The sequenced fragment ends 3 residues before the CDR3 boundary, so the rest is inferred from the germline J gene. This chain uses TRBV29-1 with TRBJ2-7; TRBD1 matches at 11 bases. The CDR3 sequence is 14 residues long. V lost 6 bases and J lost 3; bases outside the gene matches: 7. The V gene's germline CDR1 is SQVTM and CDR2 ANQGSEA. The DNA read from the CDR3 is TGCAGCGTCCCGGGACAGGGGGGGAACTACGAG. Translated: CSVPGQGGNYE. The whole CDR3 reads CSVPGQGGNYEQYF.

This clone occurred many times. The read halts 3 residues ahead of the CDR3 end, with the missing end drawn from the germline J gene. This chain joins TRBV27 and TRBJ2-1; 8 nucleotides agree with TRBD2. From germline, CDR1 is MNHEY and CDR2 SMNVEV (reference sequence). The CDR3 length is 16 residues. With V trimmed by 4 bases and J by 6 bases, 11 bases remained unmatched. The DNA read from the CDR3 is TGTGCCAGCAGTTCCGGGGGGGGTACGTTGACCAATGAG. It specifies CASSSGGGTLTNE. The complete CDR3 reads CASSSGGGTLTNEQFF.